A selection of T cell receptor beta chains follows, all from one sample in a study of T-cell memory formation after mild COVID-19. TCRdb itself ran the 5' RACE reads through MiXCR, one entry per CDR3 protein. The data hold roughly 410,000 distinct CDR3 sequences, with 20% to 30% observed a single time. Sequenced: PBMCs or a T cell subset sorted from them (not recorded which). The receptors were sampled from an adult woman who had mild COVID-19 (a few samples of this study predate the infection). Cell type and time point are not known. CDR3s include the opening cysteine and the closing phenylalanine or tryptophan. The order of the fields is CDR3 protein, CDR3 DNA, clone size, D gene, J gene, V gene. A D gene is named only where the DNA matches it firmly. Only some rows state a clone size, as once, few, many or a class for expanded clones.

CDR3aa: CASSRRDRVYEQYF
CDR3nt: TGTGCCAGCAGCCGGCGGGACAGGGTCTACGAGCAGTACTTC
abundance: -
d_gene: TRBD1
j_gene: TRBJ2-7
v_gene: TRBV12-3/TRBV12-4

CDR3aa: CASSVADREAEAFF
CDR3nt: TGTGCCAGCAGCGTAGCAGATCGGGAGGCTGAAGCTTTCTTT
abundance: few
d_gene: -
j_gene: TRBJ1-1
v_gene: TRBV9

CDR3aa: CASSSSETGYNQPQHF
CDR3nt: TGTGCCAGCAGCTCGTCGGAGACAGGGTACAATCAGCCCCAGCATTTT
abundance: -
d_gene: TRBD1
j_gene: TRBJ1-5
v_gene: TRBV5-6

CDR3aa: CASRHWDASETQYF
CDR3nt: TGTGCCAGCAGACATTGGGACGCCTCGGAGACCCAGTACTTC
abundance: many
d_gene: -
j_gene: TRBJ2-5
v_gene: TRBV6-2/TRBV6-3

CDR3aa: CASSLADGLNTEAFF
CDR3nt: TGTGCCAGCAGCTTAGCTGACGGATTGAACACTGAAGCTTTCTTT
abundance: few
d_gene: -
j_gene: TRBJ1-1
v_gene: TRBV7-9

CDR3aa: CASSLQGPLHF
CDR3nt: TGTGCCAGCAGTTTACAGGGACCCCTCCACTTT
abundance: -
d_gene: -
j_gene: TRBJ1-6
v_gene: TRBV12-3/TRBV12-4

CDR3aa: CASSHPGLAYNEQFF
CDR3nt: TGTGCCAGCAGCCACCCGGGACTGGCCTACAATGAGCAGTTCTTC
abundance: -
d_gene: -
j_gene: TRBJ2-1
v_gene: TRBV3-1

CDR3aa: CASSLAPAGNQPQHF
CDR3nt: TGTGCCAGCAGCTTAGCGCCGGCGGGTAATCAGCCCCAGCATTTT
abundance: few
d_gene: -
j_gene: TRBJ1-5
v_gene: TRBV7-8

CDR3aa: CASSDRTSGNLYNEQFF
CDR3nt: TGTGCCAGCAGTGACAGGACTAGCGGGAACCTCTACAATGAGCAGTTCTTC
abundance: few
d_gene: TRBD2
j_gene: TRBJ2-1
v_gene: TRBV25-1

CDR3aa: CASSQRDTESSPLHF
CDR3nt: TGTGCCAGCAGCCAACGGGACACCGAGAGTTCACCCCTCCACTTT
abundance: few
d_gene: -
j_gene: TRBJ1-6
v_gene: TRBV4-2

CDR3aa: CASSLGTGLNTGELFF
CDR3nt: TGTGCCAGCAGCTTAGGGACAGGGCTGAACACCGGGGAGCTGTTTTTT
abundance: -
d_gene: TRBD1
j_gene: TRBJ2-2
v_gene: TRBV11-3

CDR3aa: CSVEVRDRGVYEQYF
CDR3nt: TGCAGCGTTGAAGTTCGGGACAGGGGAGTCTACGAGCAGTACTTC
abundance: -
d_gene: TRBD1
j_gene: TRBJ2-7
v_gene: TRBV29-1

CDR3aa: CASSPTGGEGVEAFF
CDR3nt: TGTGCCAGCAGCCCAACAGGGGGCGAAGGAGTTGAAGCTTTCTTT
abundance: -
d_gene: TRBD1
j_gene: TRBJ1-1
v_gene: TRBV7-3

CDR3aa: CSARGDEPEAFF
CDR3nt: TGCAGTGCTAGGGGGGACGAGCCTGAAGCTTTCTTT
abundance: -
d_gene: -
j_gene: TRBJ1-1
v_gene: TRBV20-1

CDR3aa: CSVGDRGNYGYTF
CDR3nt: TGCAGCGTTGGGGACAGGGGGAACTATGGCTACACCTTC
abundance: -
d_gene: TRBD1
j_gene: TRBJ1-2
v_gene: TRBV29-1

CDR3aa: CSVGGTVSNYGYTF
CDR3nt: TGCAGCGTCGGAGGGACAGTTTCTAACTATGGCTACACCTTC
abundance: -
d_gene: TRBD1
j_gene: TRBJ1-2
v_gene: TRBV29-1

CDR3aa: CASSTDGQKNQPQHF
CDR3nt: TGCGCCAGCAGCACGGACGGACAGAAAAATCAGCCCCAGCATTTT
abundance: -
d_gene: -
j_gene: TRBJ1-5
v_gene: TRBV5-1

CDR3aa: CASSFPSAEQYF
CDR3nt: TGTGCCAGCAGCTTCCCTAGCGCCGAGCAGTACTTC
abundance: once
d_gene: -
j_gene: TRBJ2-7
v_gene: TRBV7-2